This passage covers 17 T cell receptor beta chains from one sample sequenced in a study of blood T cell repertoires in COVID-19. Clones were sequenced by immunoSEQ multiplex PCR, and TCRdb holds only the in-frame ones, with some missing. The table lists about 120,000 clones, roughly nine tenths of them singletons. The sample comprised peripheral blood. The receptors shown here come from a man aged 50-59 years with active COVID-19.

This clone was detected once. The rearrangement joins TRBV7-6 to TRBJ2-2, with D possibly TRBD2 on 6 matching bases. The germline gives CDR1 SGHVS, CDR2 FNYEAQ. V lost 5 bases to trimming and J lost 1 base, with 17 bases between them. This CDR3 spans 17 amino acids. DNA of the CDR3: TGTGCCAGCAGCCCAACCCTAGCGACGGAGAACACCGGGGAGCTGTTTTTT. Its protein is CASSPTLATENTGELFF.

The chain is built from TRBV7-9 and TRBJ2-7; 10 bases are a match to TRBD2. This CDR3 is 16 amino acids long. Trimming cost V 1 base and J 3 bases; bases outside gene matches: 6. Germline CDR1 SEHNR, CDR2 FQNEAQ (reference sequence). Here the CDR3 DNA reads TGTGCCAGCAGCTTAGGAGGTAGCGGGGGGAGCTACGAGCAGTACTTC. Its protein product is CASSLGGSGGSYEQYF.

The CDR3 loop is CASSDTAQPQHF. CDR3 DNA: TGTGCCAGCAGTGATACAGCTCAGCCCCAGCATTTT. The chain carries TRBV6-2 or TRBV6-3 and TRBJ1-5; D not certain. CDR3 length: 12 residues. Germline V gene sequence: CDR1 MNHEY, CDR2 SVGEGT. V was pared by 5 bases and J by 6 bases, with 8 bases between.

Details on this clone: The junction and the germline gene differ at one end; a read error may be behind it. The sample has other DNA sequences that encode this CDR3 too. This chain uses TRBV5-1 with TRBJ2-2; 7 bases fit TRBD1. This CDR3 contains 16 residues. The V gene's germline CDR1 is SGHRS and CDR2 YFSETQ. The CDR3 spells CASSLAGTANTGELFF. CDR3 bases: TGCGCTAGCAGCTTGGCCGGGACAGCGAACACCGGGGAGCTGTTTTTT.

The chain employs TRBV5-5 and TRBJ1-1; TRBD1 aligns across 12 bases. CDR3 length: 15 residues. CDR1 is SGHKS, CDR2 YYEKEE, per germline (reference sequence). V dropped 3 bases and J dropped 5; count of bases not matched to a gene: 5. DNA for the CDR3: TGTGCCAGCAGCTATGAGGGACAGGGGGCTACTGAAGCTTTCTTT. Translation: CASSYEGQGATEAFF.

The chain recombines TRBV5-1 with TRBJ2-1; 11 bases are a match to TRBD1. Germline trimming cut 4 bases from V and 0 bases from J; bases unmatched to any gene: 6. The CDR3 is made up of 17 amino acids. CDR1 is SGHRS, CDR2 YFSETQ, per germline. CDR3 loop: CASSTGQGDLSYNEQFF. CDR3 sequence (DNA): TGCGCCAGCAGCACGGGACAGGGGGACCTCTCCTACAATGAGCAGTTCTTC.

The chain is built from TRBV5-1 and TRBJ2-3, with a possible D match to TRBD2 (6 bases). The CDR3 consists of 15 residues. The V end was cut by 1 base, the J end by 2 bases, with 11 bases between. CDR1 and CDR2 (germline): SGHRS, YFSETQ. CDR3 coding DNA: TGCGCCAGCAGCTTGTCTGGCGGGGCCACAGATACGCAGTATTTT. Translating it yields CASSLSGGATDTQYF. Filled out from reference TRBV5-1 and TRBJ2-3, the complete variable domain reads KAGVTQTPRYLIKTRGQQVTLSCSPISGHRSVSWYQQTPGQGLQFLFEYFSETQRNKGNFPGRFSGRQFSNSRSEMNVSTLELGDSALYLCASSLSGGATDTQYFGPGTRLTVL.

CDR3 region: CAWSDQLAGGYEQYV. The CDR3 DNA reads TGTGCCTGGAGTGACCAGTTGGCAGGGGGTTACGAGCAGTACGTC. The chain employs TRBV30 and TRBJ2-7, with 7 bases lining up with TRBD1. V was pared by 1 base and J by 4 bases, with 10 bases of the junction left unmatched. The CDR3 contains 15 residues. Germline lookup yields CDR1 GTSNPN and CDR2 SVGIG (reference sequence).

J is TRBJ2-1 and V is TRBV11-3; TRBD2 agrees at 9 bases. The trim removed 5 bases at V and 6 bases at J, leaving 11 bases unmatched. This CDR3 has 16 residues. CDR1 and CDR2 (germline): SGHNT, YENEEA. The CDR3 sequence: CASSPGGASGTNEQFF. As DNA, the CDR3 is TGTGCCAGCAGCCCTGGGGGGGCTAGCGGGACCAATGAGCAGTTCTTC.

This sequence joins TRBV29-1 and TRBJ1-5; a possible D gene is TRBD1 (6 bases). CDR1 is SQVTM, CDR2 ANQGSEA, per germline. The V end was cut by 4 bases, the J end by 0 bases, with 19 bases between. CDR3 length: 17 amino acids. CDR3 amino acids: CSVGGGRTEYSNQPQHF. CDR3 sequence (DNA): TGCAGCGTTGGGGGGGGCAGGACTGAGTATAGCAATCAGCCCCAGCATTTT.

The chain uses TRBV4-1 and TRBJ2-7; TRBD2 matches at 10 bases. J was trimmed by 4 bases and V by 1 base; bases with no gene match: 4. Germline V gene lookup returns CDR1 MGHRA and CDR2 YSYEKL. The length of the CDR3 is 15 residues. CDR3 bases: TGCGCCAGCAGCCAAGGCAGGGGACTAGCGTACGAGCAGTACTTC. Amino acid sequence: CASSQGRGLAYEQYF.

The chain has TRBV28 and TRBJ1-2; 9 positions match TRBD1. The CDR3 runs to 16 residues. Trimming removed 5 bases from V and 8 bases from J; junction bases left unmatched: 15. The germline gives CDR1 MDHEN, CDR2 SYDVKM. As DNA, the CDR3 is TGTGCCAGCAGTCAATTCCAATCGGGACAGGGTAACGGCTACACCTTC. Its translation is CASSQFQSGQGNGYTF.

V gene TRBV5-8 combines with J gene TRBJ1-1; no reliable D call. The V and J ends lost 4 bases and 2 bases respectively, with 15 bases between them. Germline CDR1 and CDR2: SGHTS and YDEGEE. CDR3 length: 15 amino acids. CDR3 DNA sequence: TGTGCCAGCAGCCCTGAGGGCCATCGTAACACTGAAGCTTTCTTT. Its translation: CASSPEGHRNTEAFF.

This clone was seen a single time. The chain joins TRBV19 to TRBJ2-1; perhaps TRBD2 as D (6 bases). This CDR3 has 16 amino acids. Germline CDR1 reads LNHDA; CDR2 reads SQIVND (reference sequence). V was pared by 5 bases and J by 0 bases, with 14 bases between. CDR3 amino acids: CASSPLATYSYNEQFF. Written as DNA, the CDR3 is TGTGCCAGTAGTCCGCTAGCGACCTACTCCTACAATGAGCAGTTCTTC.

The chain uses TRBV15 and TRBJ2-5, with D unresolved. Germline V CDR1 and CDR2: LNHNV, YYDKDF (reference sequence). The V and J ends lost 0 bases and 9 bases respectively, with 14 bases between them. The CDR3 runs to 14 residues. CDR3 in DNA: TGTGCCACCAGCAGAGACGCCCCTTCTCAGGCCCAGTACTTC. It yields the protein CATSRDAPSQAQYF.

The chain is built from TRBV11-2 and TRBJ1-1; D is possibly TRBD1 (5 bases). Germline V lookup: CDR1 SGHAT, CDR2 FQNNGV. The CDR3 runs to 12 residues. The V gene lost 5 bases and the J gene lost 5 bases, with 9 bases spanning the gap. The CDR3 loop reads CASSTRQTEAFF. The CDR3 nucleotides are TGTGCCAGCAGCACCAGACAGACTGAAGCTTTCTTT.

The gene calls are TRBV7-9 and TRBJ1-3; D is possibly TRBD1 (6 bases). With 5 bases removed from V and 0 bases from J, the gap between germline ends came to 14 bases. The CDR3 has 16 residues. Germline V gene sequence: CDR1 SEHNR, CDR2 FQNEAQ (reference sequence). The CDR3 DNA sequence: TGTGCCAGCAGCCCCAGACAGGCCCCCTCTGGAAACACCATATATTTT. Its translation is CASSPRQAPSGNTIYF.